These T cell receptor beta chains were read from a single sample in a study of PD-1 blockade in classical Hodgkin lymphoma. Data came from immunoSEQ multiplex PCR; TCRdb stores just in-frame clones and leaves some out. Among roughly 2,600 clones listed, approximately 60% were seen once. Source: CD8+ T cells from blood, taken before the fourth cycle of nivolumab. The receptors shown here come from a human donor with classical Hodgkin lymphoma. Each CDR3 is given with its conserved first and last residue. The D gene is left open where the match is weak. Size is omitted from some rows. Given values are once, few, many or a class for expanded clones.

V gene,CDR3 length,D gene,clone size,J gene,CDR3 protein,CDR3 DNA
TRBV7-2,17,.,.,TRBJ2-6,CASSLVERNSGANVLTF,TGTGCCAGCAGCTTAGTTGAGCGGAACTCTGGGGCCAACGTCCTGACTTTC
TRBV19,15,.,few,TRBJ1-1,CASSPRGTVNTEAFF,TGTGCCAGTAGCCCCAGGGGTACGGTAAACACTGAAGCTTTCTTT
TRBV29-1,13,.,.,TRBJ2-3,CSVEHGRTDTQYF,TGCAGCGTTGAACACGGCAGAACAGATACGCAGTATTTT
TRBV4-2,18,TRBD2,.,TRBJ2-3,CASSPKLGLAGASDTQYF,TGTGCCAGCAGCCCGAAATTGGGACTAGCGGGGGCCTCAGATACGCAGTATTTT
TRBV4-2,14,.,few,TRBJ1-2,CASSQVLEKDGYTF,TGTGCCAGCAGCCAAGTCCTGGAAAAGGATGGCTACACCTTC
TRBV11-3,13,.,.,TRBJ1-6,CASSLESNSPLHF,TGTGCCAGCAGCTTGGAGAGTAATTCACCCCTCCACTTT
TRBV11-3,13,.,few,TRBJ2-2,CASSPSLGGELFF,TGTGCCAGCAGCCCCTCCTTGGGCGGGGAGCTGTTTTTT
TRBV6-6,15,.,few,TRBJ1-2,CASSYDGLVSYGYTF,TGTGCCAGCAGTTACGACGGACTTGTTAGCTATGGCTACACCTTC
TRBV6-1,14,TRBD1,.,TRBJ2-1,CASSGDRGYNEQFF,TGTGCCAGCAGTGGCGACAGGGGTTACAATGAGCAGTTCTTC
TRBV9,15,.,few,TRBJ2-5,CASSAGGDKTLPQYF,TGTGCCAGCAGCGCGGGCGGGGACAAGACACTCCCCCAGTACTTC
TRBV7-9,15,TRBD1,.,TRBJ2-7,CASSSGQGALVEQYF,TGTGCCAGCAGCTCCGGACAGGGGGCTTTGGTCGAGCAGTACTTC
TRBV6-1,17,.,few,TRBJ2-6,CASSEYARSSGANVLTF,TGTGCCAGCAGTGAATACGCACGGAGCTCTGGGGCCAACGTCCTGACTTTC
TRBV7-2,15,TRBD2,.,TRBJ2-1,CASSFWTSGGGEQFF,TGTGCCAGCAGCTTTTGGACTAGCGGGGGAGGAGAGCAGTTCTTC
TRBV27,13,.,.,TRBJ1-1,CASSLSVNTEAFF,TGTGCCAGCAGTTTAAGTGTGAACACTGAAGCTTTCTTT
TRBV14,14,.,.,TRBJ1-1,CASSQAGENTEAFF,TGTGCCAGCAGCCAAGCTGGGGAGAACACTGAAGCTTTCTTT
TRBV6-6,12,.,.,TRBJ1-2,CASSYGGEGYTF,TGTGCCAGCAGTTACGGGGGGGAGGGCTACACCTTC
TRBV5-6,15,.,.,TRBJ2-7,CASSSEGGAHYEQYF,TGTGCCAGCAGCTCAGAGGGGGGGGCGCATTACGAGCAGTACTTC
TRBV28,17,.,.,TRBJ2-3,CASSLSLQGPSTDTQYF,TGTGCCAGCAGCCTTAGCTTACAGGGCCCTAGCACAGATACGCAGTATTTT
TRBV7-9,15,.,once,TRBJ2-7,CASSLWGQGSYEQYF,TGTGCCAGCAGCCTTTGGGGGCAAGGCTCCTACGAGCAGTACTTC
TRBV5-1,16,.,.,TRBJ2-3,CASSLVSGSSTDTQYF,TGCGCCAGCAGCTTGGTAAGCGGGTCTAGCACAGATACGCAGTATTTT
TRBV7-6,18,.,few,TRBJ2-1,CASSLLALTSVVYNEQFF,TGTGCCAGCAGCTTACTGGCTTTAACGTCCGTCGTTTACAATGAGCAGTTCTTC
TRBV4-2,16,.,medium-sized,TRBJ1-2,CASSQGSPSTPYGYTF,TGTGCCAGCAGCCAAGGCAGTCCCAGCACACCCTATGGCTACACCTTC
TRBV18,15,TRBD1,.,TRBJ2-1,CASSQGAYSYNEQFF,TGTGCCAGCTCACAGGGGGCCTACTCCTACAATGAGCAGTTCTTC
TRBV7-9,14,.,few,TRBJ1-1,CASSLADSNTEAFF,TGTGCCAGCAGCTTAGCGGACAGTAACACTGAAGCTTTCTTT
TRBV18,13,.,.,TRBJ1-1,CASSPKGNTEAFF,TGTGCCAGCTCACCTAAAGGTAACACTGAAGCTTTCTTT
TRBV11-3,13,.,hyperexpanded,TRBJ1-1,CASSPGGISEAFF,TGTGCCAGCAGCCCTGGGGGCATCTCTGAAGCTTTCTTT
TRBV2,17,TRBD2,few,TRBJ2-1,CASIENSGLSSYNEQFF,TGTGCCAGCATAGAGAATAGCGGGCTTAGCTCCTACAATGAGCAGTTCTTC
TRBV7-2,14,.,.,TRBJ1-1,CASSPPYFHTEAFF,TGTGCCAGCAGCCCCCCATATTTCCACACTGAAGCTTTCTTT